This paragraph covers one TCR beta chain sequence. The data were obtained in a study of blood T cell repertoires in COVID-19. CDR1 and CDR2 (germline): SGDLS, YYNGEE. The junction had 3 bases not matched to a gene; V was cut back by 0 bases and J by 3 bases. The CDR3 is 14 residues long. Produced via immunoSEQ multiplex PCR; TCRdb's table is partial and in-frame only. The data show around 450,000 clones, 87% seen once. The material sequenced was PBMCs or T cells enriched from blood (not recorded which). This receptor was taken from a woman younger than 35 who had recovered from COVID-19. The J gene is TRBJ2-7, the V gene TRBV9, with TRBD2 identical over 7 bases. CDR3 in amino acids: CASSVGGGIYEQYF. CDR3 nucleotides: TGTGCCAGCAGCGTAGGCGGGGGTATCTACGAGCAGTACTTC.